The present T cell receptor (beta chain) was sequenced within a study of cytomegalovirus exposure and HLA in healthy donors. General study findings and limits: In vitro work confirmed that three CMV-associated chains recognize CMV antigens.

Use of 60 Vbeta and 13 Jbeta primers characterized the PCR. Clones were read by immunoSEQ multiplex PCR, and TCRdb kept only the in-frame ones, dropping some. Of about 110,000 clones listed, 70% to 80% are singletons. This clone was counted at least ten times. What it binds is not known. Other DNA sequences in this sample translate to the same CDR3. V shed 4 bases and J shed 0 bases, with 2 bases lying between them. The CDR3 extends over 11 amino acids. Looked up from germline, CDR1 is SGHDT and CDR2 is YYEEEE. The sequencing input was PBMCs. The sequence came from a young woman in good health and CMV-seropositive. The chain couples TRBV5-6 to TRBJ2-7, with D uncertain. The CDR3 DNA follows: TGTGCCAGCAGCCACTCCTACGAGCAGTACTTC. Its protein product is CASSHSYEQYF.